The 19 T cell receptor beta chains listed next were all sequenced from one sample in a study of a mutant IDH1 vaccine in newly diagnosed glioma. The time point denotes: week 35, safety follow-up. In the vaccine, a single dose held 300 ug of the mutant IDH1 20-mer peptide, along with topical imiquimod. For these receptors, no antigen is known. TCRdb's copy holds only in-frame clones and misses some; the assay was immunoSEQ multiplex PCR. Of 60,000 to 75,000 clones in the sample, more than 75% were seen once. The sample in question was PBMCs, obtained from a glioma patient whose treatment included an IDH1 peptide vaccine. The receptors were sampled from a man aged 30 to 39 with glioma.

The V call is TRBV9, the J call TRBJ1-4; D is undetermined. Trimming shortened V by 0 bases and J by 2 bases, and 11 bases separated the two germline ends. Germline CDR1 is SGDLS and CDR2 is YYNGEE. CDR3 length: 16 residues. CDR3: CASSVGPIETNEKLFF. The CDR3 DNA reads TGTGCCAGCAGCGTAGGGCCGATTGAGACTAATGAAAAACTGTTTTTT. The complete variable domain, with remaining parts taken from reference TRBV9 and TRBJ1-4, reads DSGVTQTPKHLITATGQRVTLRCSPRSGDLSVYWYQQSLDQGLQFLIQYYNGEERAKGNILERFSAQQFPDLHSELNLSSLELGDSALYFCASSVGPIETNEKLFFGSGTQLSVL.

This clone has more than one count but fewer than ten. This chain uses TRBV5-6 with TRBJ2-5; TRBD2 might be the D (6 bases). The germline V gene encodes CDR1 SGHDT and CDR2 YYEEEE. The CDR3 extends over 13 amino acids. Trimming shortened V by 4 bases and J by 1 base, and 8 bases separated the two germline ends. DNA of the CDR3: TGTGCCAGCAGCACCGGGAGCCAAGAGACCCAGTACTTC. It is translated as CASSTGSQETQYF. The full variable domain, its missing parts supplied by reference TRBV5-6 and TRBJ2-5, is DAGVTQSPTHLIKTRGQQVTLRCSPKSGHDTVSWYQQALGQGPQFIFQYYEEEERQRGNFPDRFSGHQFPNYSSELNVNALLLGDSALYLCASSTGSQETQYFGPGTRLLVL.

The rearrangement joins TRBV27 to TRBJ1-2, with D unclear. Germline values: CDR1 MNHEY, CDR2 SMNVEV (reference sequence). The CDR3 has 14 amino acids. Trimming pared 3 bases from V and 4 bases from J, leaving 12 bases between. This CDR3 reads CASSFIGPSYGYTF. The CDR3 DNA reads TGTGCCAGCAGTTTTATCGGACCGTCCTATGGCTACACCTTC.

The chain has TRBV7-2 and TRBJ2-7; 9 bases line up with TRBD1. The CDR3 is 16 residues long. Germline CDR1 and CDR2: SGHTA and FQGNSA. The ends lost 4 bases at V and 2 bases at J; junction bases unmatched: 9. The CDR3 sequence is CASSSRPGQGTYEQYF. The CDR3 nucleotides read TGTGCCAGCAGCTCTCGACCGGGACAGGGCACCTACGAGCAGTACTTC.

This rearrangement joins TRBV4-1 to TRBJ2-7, with 12 bases aligning to TRBD2. Per the germline V gene, CDR1 is MGHRA and CDR2 is YSYEKL. V was pared by 2 bases and J by 7 bases, with 9 bases of the junction left unmatched. This CDR3 is 16 amino acids long. CDR3 protein: CASSQNPSGRAREQYF. The CDR3 DNA reads TGCGCCAGCAGCCAAAATCCTAGCGGGAGGGCTAGAGAGCAGTACTTC.

The CDR3 sequence is CASSLDRTETQYF. CDR3 DNA sequence: TGCGCCAGCAGCTTGGACAGAACCGAGACCCAGTACTTC. V and J are TRBV5-1 and TRBJ2-5; D is unresolved. Trimming took off 0 bases at V and 5 bases at J, with 8 bases between the two ends. CDR1 and CDR2 (germline): SGHRS, YFSETQ. The CDR3 length is 13 residues.

V gene TRBV7-2 combines with J gene TRBJ1-2; 7 nucleotides line up with TRBD1. The CDR3 contains 16 residues. CDR1 is SGHTA, CDR2 FQGNSA, per germline. V lost 0 bases and J lost 1; bases outside the gene matches: 5. The CDR3 nucleotides are TGTGCCAGCAGCTTAGCAGGGACAGATCTTAACTATGGCTACACCTTC. This codes for CASSLAGTDLNYGYTF.

This chain connects TRBV10-3 to TRBJ1-4, with TRBD1 matching 10 bases. The germline V gene encodes CDR1 ENHRY and CDR2 SYGVKD. This CDR3 has 15 residues. Losses at the gene ends were 6 bases for V and 3 bases for J; bases not matched to a gene: 4. CDR3 DNA sequence: TGTGCCATCAGCGGGACAGGGGATCCTAATGAAAAACTGTTTTTT. It encodes CAISGTGDPNEKLFF.

The chain carries TRBV30 and TRBJ2-1; no reliable D call. V lost 0 bases and J lost 0, with 12 bases in between. The CDR3 is 16 amino acids. CDR1 and CDR2 (germline): GTSNPN, SVGIG (reference sequence). CDR3 bases: TGTGCCTGGAGTGTACGAGGTCTGAACTCCTACAATGAGCAGTTCTTC. As protein: CAWSVRGLNSYNEQFF.

The chain carries TRBV7-3 and TRBJ2-7, with D perhaps TRBD1 or TRBD2 (5 bases each). The V gene's germline CDR1 is SGHTA and CDR2 FQGTGA. CDR3 length: 13 residues. Trimming stripped 3 bases from V and 5 bases from J, with 11 bases between. In nucleotides, the CDR3 is TGTGCCAGCAGCTTGATCCTGGGGGACGAGCAGTACTTC. Translated, it gives CASSLILGDEQYF. The full variable domain, in which reference TRBV7-3 and TRBJ2-7 provide the parts outside the CDR3, is GAGVSQTPSNKVTEKGKYVELRCDPISGHTALYWYRQSLGQGPEFLIYFQGTGAADDSGLPNDRFFAVRPEGSVSTLKIQRTERGDSAVYLCASSLILGDEQYFGPGTRLTVT.

The V call is TRBV28, the J call TRBJ2-3, with D unclear. In germline, CDR1 is MDHEN, CDR2 SYDVKM. This CDR3 contains 14 residues. With 5 bases removed from V and 4 bases from J, the gap between germline ends came to 13 bases. CDR3 coding DNA: TGTGCCAGCAGTATACCGAGGAGACCAGATACGCAGTATTTT. Its translation is CASSIPRRPDTQYF.

The V and J genes are TRBV28 and TRBJ2-1, with no clear D. The CDR3 is made up of 11 amino acids. Germline V lookup: CDR1 MDHEN, CDR2 SYDVKM. V was pared by 6 bases and J by 10 bases, with 10 bases between. The CDR3 sequence is CASRFTDEQFF. The CDR3 DNA sequence: TGTGCCAGCAGGTTTACGGACGAGCAGTTCTTC.

The chain recombines TRBV29-1 with TRBJ2-3; TRBD2 might be the D (5 bases). Trimming removed 3 bases at V and 2 bases at J, with 12 bases between. This CDR3 has 14 amino acids. The V gene's germline CDR1 is SQVTM and CDR2 ANQGSEA. The CDR3: CSVEKGGPTDTQYF. In nucleotides, the CDR3 is TGCAGCGTTGAGAAAGGCGGGCCCACAGATACGCAGTATTTT.

The genes are TRBV7-3 and TRBJ2-3; 9 bases agree with TRBD1. Germline loops: CDR1 SGHTA, CDR2 FQGTGA. This CDR3 has 14 amino acids. Losses at the gene ends were 8 bases for V and 3 bases for J; bases not matched to a gene: 6. As DNA, the CDR3 is TGTGCCAGCCAAGCGGGACAGGGAACAGATACGCAGTATTTT. Its translation: CASQAGQGTDTQYF.

The chain carries TRBV11-3 and TRBJ2-6; 7 nucleotides line up with TRBD1. Trimming took 3 bases from V and 0 from J; bases not matched to a gene: 5. CDR3 length equals 17 residues. CDR1 is SGHNT and CDR2 is YENEEA in the germline V gene. The CDR3 is CASSFTRGNSGANVLTF. CDR3 sequence (DNA): TGTGCCAGCAGCTTCACCAGGGGGAACTCTGGGGCCAACGTCCTGACTTTC.

The chain employs TRBV7-9 and TRBJ2-7; 7 bases line up with TRBD1. Germline V CDR1 and CDR2: SEHNR, FQNEAQ (reference sequence). With V trimmed by 5 bases and J by 4 bases, 5 bases remained unmatched. The length of the CDR3 is 13 residues. The CDR3 protein is CASSPQGVYEQYF. CDR3 sequence (DNA): TGTGCCAGCAGCCCCCAGGGGGTTTACGAGCAGTACTTC.

CDR3 sequence reads: CASSLDLVVPLAETQYF. CDR3 DNA: TGTGCCAGCAGCTTAGATCTGGTTGTTCCCCTTGCTGAGACCCAGTACTTC. V usage is TRBV11-2 and J usage is TRBJ2-5; the D is unclear. Trimming removed 0 bases at V and 5 bases at J, with 19 bases between. The CDR3 spans 17 residues. Germline V gene lookup returns CDR1 SGHAT and CDR2 FQNNGV.

The chain combines TRBV28 with TRBJ1-2; tentative D call: TRBD1 (6 bases). With 10 bases removed from V and 2 bases from J, the gap between germline ends came to 14 bases. Germline V CDR1 and CDR2: MDHEN, SYDVKM. This CDR3 region has 13 residues. The CDR3 protein is CAISLQGNYGYTF. The CDR3 DNA reads TGTGCCATCAGCCTACAGGGAAACTATGGCTACACCTTC.

The rearrangement uses TRBV6-6 and TRBJ2-7, with no clear D. In germline, CDR1 is MNHNY, CDR2 SVGAGI (reference sequence). The V gene lost 5 bases and the J gene lost 0 bases, with 8 bases spanning the gap. The CDR3 has 13 amino acids. The CDR3 here is CASSSRPSYEQYF. CDR3 sequence (DNA): TGTGCCAGCAGTAGCAGACCCTCCTACGAGCAGTACTTC.